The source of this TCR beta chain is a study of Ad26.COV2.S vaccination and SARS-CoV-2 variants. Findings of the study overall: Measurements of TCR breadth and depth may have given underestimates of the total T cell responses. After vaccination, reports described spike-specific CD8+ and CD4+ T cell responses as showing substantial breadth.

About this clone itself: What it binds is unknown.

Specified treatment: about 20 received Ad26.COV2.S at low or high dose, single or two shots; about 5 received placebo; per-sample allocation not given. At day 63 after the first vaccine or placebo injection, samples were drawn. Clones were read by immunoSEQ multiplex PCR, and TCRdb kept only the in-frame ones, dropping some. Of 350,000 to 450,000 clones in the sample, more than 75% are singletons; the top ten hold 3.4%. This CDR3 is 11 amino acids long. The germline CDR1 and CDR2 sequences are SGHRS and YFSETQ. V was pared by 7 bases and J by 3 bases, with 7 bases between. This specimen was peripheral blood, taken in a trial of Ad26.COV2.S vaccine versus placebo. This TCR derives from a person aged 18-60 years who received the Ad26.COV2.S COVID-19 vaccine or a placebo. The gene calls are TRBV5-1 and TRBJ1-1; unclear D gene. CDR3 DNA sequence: TGCGCCAGCTCTCCAGACACTGAAGCTTTCTTT. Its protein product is CASSPDTEAFF.